The 32 T cell receptor beta chains given below trace back to one sample, sequenced in a study of cytotoxic CD8 clonotypes in ibrutinib-treated CLL. Some clones are missing from TCRdb's copy, which holds only in-frame ones; the method was immunoSEQ multiplex PCR. The sample consists of about 56,000 clones, 56% of them appearing once. Material: PBMCs, obtained after 24 months of ibrutinib treatment. These TCRs come from a human donor with chronic lymphocytic leukemia.

This clone occurred many times. V gene TRBV6-5 combines with J gene TRBJ2-7; D not certain. The V end was cut by 0 bases, the J end by 4 bases, with 16 bases between. The CDR3 spans 16 residues. Germline V CDR1 and CDR2: MNHEY, SVGAGI. CDR3 nucleotides: TGTGCCAGCAGTTACTCATTTACCAGGTTAATATACGAGCAGTACTTC. Protein sequence: CASSYSFTRLIYEQYF.

The rearrangement joins TRBV2 to TRBJ2-1; unclear D gene. The CDR3 has 16 amino acids. V was trimmed by 6 bases and J by 6 bases, leaving 21 bases between them. Germline CDR1 reads SNHLY; CDR2 reads FYNNEI. CDR3 in DNA: TGTGCCAGCAGCGAAATCCCGGCCCTACTTGGCAATGAGCAGTTCTTC. Amino acids: CASSEIPALLGNEQFF.

V usage is TRBV29-1 and J usage is TRBJ1-1; D unresolved. This CDR3 has 12 residues. Trimming stripped 5 bases from V and 0 bases from J, with 7 bases between. Germline CDR1 reads SQVTM; CDR2 reads ANQGSEA. The CDR3 sequence is CSVLQMNTEAFF. The DNA of the CDR3 is TGCAGCGTTTTACAGATGAACACTGAAGCTTTCTTT.

V usage is TRBV9 and J usage is TRBJ2-3; 11 bases match TRBD2. J gave up 8 bases and V 2 bases, and 16 bases lay outside the gene matches. Germline loops: CDR1 SGDLS, CDR2 YYNGEE. The CDR3 contains 18 residues. The CDR3 reads CASSVAEILAGGRGTQYF. The CDR3 nucleotides read TGTGCCAGCAGCGTGGCGGAGATCTTAGCGGGGGGGCGCGGTACGCAGTATTTT.

V is TRBV7-9 and J is TRBJ1-4; 9 bases align to TRBD1. Germline CDR1 is SEHNR and CDR2 is FQNEAQ (reference sequence). This CDR3 is 16 amino acids long. V gave up 3 bases and J gave up 7 bases; unmatched junction bases: 9. The CDR3 DNA sequence: TGTGCCAGCAGCTTCTCCGTCGGACAGGGGTCTGAAAAACTGTTTTTT. This codes for CASSFSVGQGSEKLFF.

With respect to this clone: A read error may produce the germline difference seen at one junction end. V gene TRBV2 combines with J gene TRBJ1-2; D is possibly TRBD1 (5 bases). CDR3 length: 15 amino acids. Germline V gene data show CDR1 as SNHLY and CDR2 as FYNNEI. CDR3 sequence: CASSYGTFKAGGYIF. CDR3 DNA sequence: TGTGCCAGCAGTTACGGGACTTTTAAGGCTGGCGGCTACATCTTC.

This chain uses TRBV6-4 with TRBJ1-4, with D hard to call. The CDR3 has 12 residues. From germline, CDR1 is MRHNA and CDR2 SNTAGT. Trimming removed 5 bases at V and 5 bases at J, with 6 bases between. CDR3 sequence (DNA): TGTGCCAGCAGTAGTGAAAATGAAAAACTGTTTTTT. It encodes CASSSENEKLFF.

This chain links TRBV5-1 with TRBJ2-2; unclear D gene. This CDR3 comprises 13 residues. V lost 5 bases and J lost 8, with 13 bases in between. Germline assignment: CDR1 SGHRS and CDR2 YFSETQ. CDR3 sequence (DNA): TGCGCCAGCAGTTTCAGTCCCTCTGGGGAGCTGTTTTTT. Protein product: CASSFSPSGELFF.

The chain links TRBV5-1 to TRBJ2-7; no reliable D call. The CDR3 has 12 residues. V was pared by 6 bases and J by 2 bases, with 9 bases between. Germline loops: CDR1 SGHRS, CDR2 YFSETQ. The CDR3 DNA sequence: TGCGCCAGCACAGGAGATCCCTACGAGCAGTACTTC. Its translation: CASTGDPYEQYF.

The table lists this clone with a few counts. V is TRBV5-1 and J is TRBJ2-1; TRBD2 might be the D (5 bases). Deletions cut 2 bases from V and 6 bases from J, with 12 bases between. This CDR3 region has 14 residues. Germline V gives CDR1 SGHRS, CDR2 YFSETQ. Written as DNA, the CDR3 is TGCGCCAGCAGCTTATCGGGGAACCGCAATGAGCAGTTCTTC. It yields the protein CASSLSGNRNEQFF.

The chain links TRBV6-5 to TRBJ1-4; tentatively, D is TRBD1 (5 bases). Germline CDR1 reads MNHEY; CDR2 reads SVGAGI. Trimming cost V 2 bases and J 10 bases, with 11 bases left between them. CDR3 length: 13 amino acids. This CDR3 is CASSYLGGGKLFF. As DNA, the CDR3 is TGTGCCAGCAGTTACCTGGGGGGGGGAAAACTGTTTTTT.

The chain couples TRBV11-2 to TRBJ2-3; D ambiguous. Trimming took 5 bases from V and 4 from J, leaving 13 bases between them. CDR3 size: 14 residues. From germline, CDR1 is SGHAT and CDR2 FQNNGV. The CDR3 here is CASSASRASDTQYF. CDR3 in DNA: TGTGCCAGCAGCGCTTCTAGGGCTTCAGATACGCAGTATTTT.

On this clone itself: A far larger clone is only one base removed, so a read error is likely. At the DNA level, this CDR3 is encoded by other sequences in the same sample as well. This sequence joins TRBV5-1 and TRBJ2-2; 16 bases are a match to TRBD2. CDR3 length: 18 residues. Germline CDR1 SGHRS, CDR2 YFSETQ. The ends lost 5 bases at V and 4 bases at J; junction bases unmatched: 8. The CDR3 DNA follows: TGCGCCAGCAGTCTGGGGACTAGCGGGAGGGCTGGCACCGGGGAGCTGTTTTTT. It codes for CASSLGTSGRAGTGELFF.

This chain joins TRBV28 and TRBJ1-4; a weak D match, TRBD1 (5 bases). Germline lookup yields CDR1 MDHEN and CDR2 SYDVKM. CDR3 length: 12 residues. Between the trimmed V and J ends, which lost 10 bases and 3 bases, there was a span of 9 bases. The CDR3 sequence is CATGRANEKLFF. The CDR3 DNA reads as TGTGCCACGGGACGGGCTAATGAAAAACTGTTTTTT.

In DNA form, the CDR3 reads TGTGCCAGCAGGGGGGGGAATGTCGGAGATACGCAGTATTTT. Translation: CASRGGNVGDTQYF. The J gene is TRBJ2-3, the V gene TRBV28; TRBD2 aligns across 7 bases. Germline trimming cut 6 bases from V and 5 bases from J; bases unmatched to any gene: 8. Germline V gives CDR1 MDHEN, CDR2 SYDVKM. This CDR3 comprises 14 residues.

The chain combines TRBV19 with TRBJ2-1; D gene unclear. CDR1 is LNHDA and CDR2 is SQIVND in the germline V gene (reference sequence). V lost 3 bases to trimming and J lost 9 bases, with 12 bases between them. The CDR3 totals 13 residues. The DNA for the CDR3 is TGTGCCAGTAGTATCTTGCGGTCGGGTGAGCAGTTCTTC. Its protein is CASSILRSGEQFF.

CDR3 sequence reads: CASSLAYRSLHTDTQYF. The DNA for the CDR3 is TGCGCCAGCAGCTTGGCTTACAGAAGCCTACACACAGATACGCAGTATTTT. V usage is TRBV5-1 and J usage is TRBJ2-3; D not resolved. CDR1 is SGHRS and CDR2 is YFSETQ in the germline V gene. The ends were cut back, 0 bases at V and 2 bases at J, with 16 bases in the middle. The CDR3 has 17 amino acids.

This clone appeared a few times. The chain employs TRBV11-2 and TRBJ1-1, with a possible D match to TRBD1 (6 bases). Trimming removed 3 bases from V and 11 bases from J, with 10 bases in between. The germline gives CDR1 SGHAT, CDR2 FQNNGV. The CDR3 loop spans 11 amino acids. The CDR3 is CASSFGGLAFF. The CDR3, as DNA: TGTGCCAGCAGCTTTGGGGGGCTCGCTTTCTTT.

This clone was picked up many times. For the CDR3, the DNA is TGTGCCAGTAGTATAGGGAAGGCCACCGGGGAGCTGTTTTTT. It is translated as CASSIGKATGELFF. The V and J genes are TRBV19 and TRBJ2-2; unclear D gene. Per the germline V gene, CDR1 is LNHDA and CDR2 is SQIVND (reference sequence). Trimming took 1 base from V and 4 from J, leaving 7 bases between them. There are 14 residues in the CDR3.

The chain links TRBV7-6 to TRBJ2-2; tentatively, D is TRBD2 (7 bases). The CDR3 contains 17 residues. Germline assignment: CDR1 SGHVS and CDR2 FNYEAQ. V shed 3 bases and J shed 1 base, with 15 bases lying between them. The CDR3 loop reads CASSLVGGAVNTGELFF. The CDR3 DNA sequence: TGTGCCAGCAGCTTGGTAGGGGGGGCGGTGAACACCGGGGAGCTGTTTTTT.

In this sample, this clone turned up a few times. The V call is TRBV30, the J call TRBJ2-1; perhaps D is TRBD1 or TRBD2 (5 bases each). This CDR3 comprises 14 residues. The germline V and J ends were trimmed by 0 bases and 9 bases, with 15 bases remaining between them. CDR1 is GTSNPN, CDR2 SVGIG, per germline (reference sequence). The CDR3 spells CAWSVGTPLVEQFF. Written as DNA, the CDR3 is TGTGCCTGGAGTGTTGGGACCCCCCTGGTTGAGCAGTTCTTC.

The chain has TRBV6-6 and TRBJ2-7; TRBD1 matches 9 bases. Germline V lookup: CDR1 MNHNY, CDR2 SVGAGI (reference sequence). The CDR3 runs to 13 residues. V gave up 6 bases and J gave up 9 bases; unmatched junction bases: 9. This CDR3 is CASRGTGQNRQYV. Here the CDR3 DNA reads TGTGCCAGCAGAGGGACAGGGCAGAATAGGCAGTACGTC.

The V and J genes are TRBV5-5 and TRBJ1-3, with D perhaps matching TRBD1 (5 bases). V was clipped by 4 bases and J by 0 bases, with 11 bases between them. This CDR3 has 15 residues. Germline V gives CDR1 SGHKS, CDR2 YYEKEE (reference sequence). In DNA, the CDR3 is TGTGCCAGCAGCCTCGGGGGTTACTCTGGAAACACCATATATTTT. Amino acid sequence: CASSLGGYSGNTIYF.

There are a few counts of this clone. The CDR3 DNA is TGTGCCAGCAGCGTAAACAGGAACACTGAAGCTTTCTTT. It specifies CASSVNRNTEAFF. The chain carries TRBV9 and TRBJ1-1; D gene ambiguous. The germline gives CDR1 SGDLS, CDR2 YYNGEE. The CDR3 loop spans 13 amino acids. V was pared by 1 base and J by 1 base, with 5 bases between.

This clone was found a few times. The J gene is TRBJ2-7, the V gene TRBV7-6, with 7 bases fitting TRBD2. CDR1 is SGHVS and CDR2 is FNYEAQ in the germline V gene. The CDR3 spans 14 residues. V gave up 3 bases and J gave up 1 base; unmatched junction bases: 3. Here the CDR3 reads CASSLLRGSYEQYF. The CDR3 DNA reads TGTGCCAGCAGCTTGTTGCGGGGGTCCTACGAGCAGTACTTC.

The sample holds a few counts of this clone. The rearrangement links TRBV27 to TRBJ2-3, with 7 bases identical to TRBD2. This CDR3 comprises 13 residues. Germline values: CDR1 MNHEY, CDR2 SMNVEV (reference sequence). Trimming removed 6 bases from V and 2 bases from J; junction bases left unmatched: 2. CDR3 nucleotide sequence: TGTGCCAGCAGGCTAGCGGACACAGATACGCAGTATTTT. Protein product: CASRLADTDTQYF.

This chain links TRBV19 with TRBJ2-1; 16 nucleotides agree with TRBD2. Trimming cost V 6 bases and J 2 bases; bases outside gene matches: 4. Germline assignment: CDR1 LNHDA and CDR2 SQIVND (reference sequence). This CDR3 contains 17 residues. CDR3 sequence reads: CASRGTSGRVAYNEQFF. The CDR3 nucleotides are TGTGCCAGTAGAGGGACTAGCGGGAGGGTCGCCTACAATGAGCAGTTCTTC.

The gene calls are TRBV18 and TRBJ2-7, with TRBD1 matching over 7 bases. CDR3 length: 15 residues. Per germline, CDR1 KGHSH and CDR2 LQKENI. V was pared by 2 bases and J by 2 bases, with 6 bases of the junction left unmatched. The CDR3 sequence is CASSPDRQGTYEQYF. CDR3 DNA sequence: TGTGCCAGCTCACCAGATAGACAGGGTACCTACGAGCAGTACTTC.

The rearrangement joins TRBV9 to TRBJ1-1, with D perhaps TRBD1 (5 bases). With 3 bases removed from V and 9 bases from J, the gap between germline ends came to 12 bases. The CDR3 runs to 12 residues. The germline CDR1 and CDR2 sequences are SGDLS and YYNGEE. CDR3 nucleotides: TGTGCCAGCAGCGGAAGGTGGGGGAAAGCTTTCTTT. It specifies CASSGRWGKAFF.

The V and J genes are TRBV27 and TRBJ2-3; 9 positions agree with TRBD1. CDR1 and CDR2 from the germline V gene are MNHEY and SMNVEV (reference sequence). The junction had 8 bases not matched to a gene; V was cut back by 3 bases and J by 4 bases. The CDR3 runs to 16 residues. The CDR3 coding sequence is TGTGCCAGCAGTTTTAGGACAGGGGATTATTCAGATACGCAGTATTTT. It yields the protein CASSFRTGDYSDTQYF.

The chain couples TRBV7-2 to TRBJ1-5, with D tentatively TRBD1 (6 bases). This CDR3 has 14 residues. Trimming pared 5 bases from V and 3 bases from J, leaving 11 bases between. CDR1 is SGHTA, CDR2 FQGNSA, per germline. CDR3 sequence (DNA): TGTGCCAGCAGCCCTACAGGGTTCAATCAGCCCCAGCATTTT. Its translation is CASSPTGFNQPQHF.

This chain links TRBV5-1 with TRBJ1-2, with 8 bases aligning to TRBD1. CDR1 and CDR2 from the germline V gene are SGHRS and YFSETQ. CDR3 length equals 14 residues. V was clipped by 4 bases and J by 4 bases; unmatched bases: 6. This CDR3 reads CASSAPGQVYGYTF. Written as DNA, the CDR3 is TGCGCCAGCAGCGCCCCGGGACAGGTCTATGGCTACACCTTC. Variable domain in full (rest from reference TRBV5-1 and TRBJ1-2): KAGVTQTPRYLIKTRGQQVTLSCSPISGHRSVSWYQQTPGQGLQFLFEYFSETQRNKGNFPGRFSGRQFSNSRSEMNVSTLELGDSALYLCASSAPGQVYGYTFGSGTRLTVV.